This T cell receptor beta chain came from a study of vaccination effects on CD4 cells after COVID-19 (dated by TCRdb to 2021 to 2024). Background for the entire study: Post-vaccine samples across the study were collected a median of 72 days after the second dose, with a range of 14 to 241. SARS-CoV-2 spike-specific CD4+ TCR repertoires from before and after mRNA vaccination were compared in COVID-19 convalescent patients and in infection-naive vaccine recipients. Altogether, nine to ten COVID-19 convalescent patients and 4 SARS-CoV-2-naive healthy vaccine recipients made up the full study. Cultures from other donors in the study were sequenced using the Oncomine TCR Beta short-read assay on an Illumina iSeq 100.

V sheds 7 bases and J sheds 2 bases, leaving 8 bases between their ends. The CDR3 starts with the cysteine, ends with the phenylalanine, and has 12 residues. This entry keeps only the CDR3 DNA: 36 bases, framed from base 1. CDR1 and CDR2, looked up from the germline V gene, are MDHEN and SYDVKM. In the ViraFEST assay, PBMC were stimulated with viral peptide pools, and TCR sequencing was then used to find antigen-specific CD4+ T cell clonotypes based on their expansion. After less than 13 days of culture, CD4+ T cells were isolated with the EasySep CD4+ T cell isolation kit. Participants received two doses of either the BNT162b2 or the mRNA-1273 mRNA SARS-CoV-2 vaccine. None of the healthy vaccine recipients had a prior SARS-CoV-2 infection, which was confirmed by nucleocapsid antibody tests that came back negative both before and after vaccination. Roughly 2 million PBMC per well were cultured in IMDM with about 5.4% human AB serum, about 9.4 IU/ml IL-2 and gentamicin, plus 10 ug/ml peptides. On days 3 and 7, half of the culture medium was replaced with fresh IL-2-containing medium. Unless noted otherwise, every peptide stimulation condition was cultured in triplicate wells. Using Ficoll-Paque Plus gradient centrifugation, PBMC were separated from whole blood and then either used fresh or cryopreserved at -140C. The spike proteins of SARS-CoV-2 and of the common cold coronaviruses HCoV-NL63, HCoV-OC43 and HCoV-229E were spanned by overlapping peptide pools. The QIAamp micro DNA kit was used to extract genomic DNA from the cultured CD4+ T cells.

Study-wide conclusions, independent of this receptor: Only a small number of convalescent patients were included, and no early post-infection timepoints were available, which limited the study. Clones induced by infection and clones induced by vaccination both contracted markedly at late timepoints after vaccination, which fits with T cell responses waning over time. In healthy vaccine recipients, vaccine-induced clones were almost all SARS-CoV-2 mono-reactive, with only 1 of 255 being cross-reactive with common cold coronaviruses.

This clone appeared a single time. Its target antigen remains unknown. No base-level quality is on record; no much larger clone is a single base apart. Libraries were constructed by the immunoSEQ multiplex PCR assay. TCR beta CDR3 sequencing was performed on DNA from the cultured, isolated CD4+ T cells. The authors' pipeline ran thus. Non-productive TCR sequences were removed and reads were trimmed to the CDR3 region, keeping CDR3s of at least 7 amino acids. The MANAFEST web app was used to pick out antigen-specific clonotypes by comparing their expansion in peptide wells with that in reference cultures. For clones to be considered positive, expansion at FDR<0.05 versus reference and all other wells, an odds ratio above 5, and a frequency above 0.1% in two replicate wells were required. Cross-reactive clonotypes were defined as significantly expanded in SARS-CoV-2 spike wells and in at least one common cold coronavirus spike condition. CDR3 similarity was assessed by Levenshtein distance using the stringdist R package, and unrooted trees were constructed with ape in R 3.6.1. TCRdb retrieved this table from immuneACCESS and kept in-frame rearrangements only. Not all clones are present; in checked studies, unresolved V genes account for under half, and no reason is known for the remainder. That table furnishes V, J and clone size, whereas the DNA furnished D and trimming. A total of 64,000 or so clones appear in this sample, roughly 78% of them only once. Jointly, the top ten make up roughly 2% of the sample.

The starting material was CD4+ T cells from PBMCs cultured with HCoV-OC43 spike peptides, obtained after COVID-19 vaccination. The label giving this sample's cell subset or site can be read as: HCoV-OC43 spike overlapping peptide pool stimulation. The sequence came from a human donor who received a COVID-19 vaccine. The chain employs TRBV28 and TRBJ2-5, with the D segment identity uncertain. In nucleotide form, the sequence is TGTGCCAGCACCGGGTCTCAAGAGACCCAGTACTTC. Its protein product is CASTGSQETQYF.